One and the same sample provided the 5 T cell receptor beta chains below, sequenced in a study of regulatory T cells in long-lasting Graves disease. CDR3 regions were amplified by Arm-PCR using iRepertoire HTBI primers to build TCR beta libraries. TCRdb reanalysed the multiplex PCR reads using MiXCR and keeps one entry per CDR3 protein. The sample consists of 400,000 to 550,000 distinct CDR3 sequences, around 17% of them appearing once. Described time point: newly diagnosed GD, antithyroid drugs for less than 3 months. Making the TCR library involved RNA that had been extracted from PBMCs. These same records also appear under a second study, on T cells in Graves' hyperthyroidism and ophthalmopathy.

Source: peripheral blood mononuclear cells (PBMCs), taken at new diagnosis, from a patient treated with antithyroid drugs. Every receptor here comes from a woman in her twenties or thirties with Graves disease.

This clonotype was counted many times. The chain has TRBV5-1 and TRBJ2-2; D is possibly TRBD1 (6 bases). V lost 0 bases and J lost 2, with 11 bases in between. This CDR3 spans 16 amino acids. Germline loops: CDR1 SGHRS, CDR2 YFSETQ. CDR3 region: CASSLVGAQNTGELFF. The CDR3 coding sequence is TGCGCCAGCAGCTTGGTGGGGGCGCAAAACACCGGGGAGCTGTTTTTT.

The gene calls are TRBV20-1 and TRBJ2-6; no clear D. This CDR3 has 19 amino acids. The ends were cut back, 5 bases at V and 0 bases at J, with 23 bases in the middle. The germline CDR1 and CDR2 sequences are DFQATT and SNEGSKA (reference sequence). As DNA, the CDR3 is TGCAGTGCTCCGATCCCCTCAGGCAGGAGTAGCTCTGGGGCCAACGTCCTGACTTTC. Its protein product is CSAPIPSGRSSSGANVLTF.

On this clonotype itself: Germline is not matched at one junction end, which may reflect a read error. CDR3 in amino acids: CASSPSATNEKLFF. The CDR3 DNA reads as TGTGCTAGCAGCCCATCCGCAACTAATGAAAAACTGTTTTTT. V and J are TRBV7-7 and TRBJ1-4; D gene uncertain. The CDR3 spans 14 residues. Looked up from germline, CDR1 is SSHAT and CDR2 is FNYEAQ (reference sequence).

There are many counts of this clonotype. The gene calls are TRBV14 and TRBJ2-3, with TRBD2 matching 7 bases. J was trimmed by 8 bases and V by 1 base; bases with no gene match: 12. The germline V gene has CDR1 SGHDN and CDR2 FVKESK. This CDR3 has 16 amino acids. The CDR3: CASSQVLAALGGTQYF. For the CDR3, the DNA is TGTGCCAGCAGCCAAGTTCTAGCGGCCCTAGGCGGTACGCAGTATTTT.

This chain connects TRBV3-1 to TRBJ2-3; 13 bases map to TRBD2. The CDR3 sequence is 16 residues long. The J segment lost 5 bases and the V segment lost 4 bases, leaving 6 bases of the junction unmatched. The germline CDR1 and CDR2 sequences are LGHDT and YNNKEL (reference sequence). The chain's CDR3 is CASSLRLAGGRDTQYF. The CDR3 DNA reads TGTGCCAGCAGCCTCCGACTAGCGGGAGGACGAGATACGCAGTATTTT.